These 27 T cell receptor beta chains originate from one sample sequenced in a study of T cells expressing NK-cell markers. TCRdb reanalyzed the 5' RACE reads, giving one entry per CDR3 protein sequence and no DNA. The listing records 250,000 to 300,000 distinct CDR3 sequences. The sample comprised blood T cells: a sorted CD56 or NKG2C T cell subset, CD4+ or CD8+ T cells, or bulk PBMC T cells (not recorded which). The receptors shown here come from a woman aged 18 to 75 in good health.

The V call is TRBV11-1, the J call TRBJ2-3; the TRBD1 assignment by TCRdb is unverifiable without DNA. Germline CDR1 reads SGHAT; CDR2 reads FQDESV (reference sequence). This CDR3 region has 14 residues. This chain's CDR3 is CASSFEGLTDTQYF.

The genes are TRBV6-1 and TRBJ2-5; TCRdb indicates TRBD2, and absent DNA this call remains unverified. Germline CDR1 is MNHNS and CDR2 is SASEGT. The CDR3 has 15 residues. This CDR3 is CASSETGLPQETQYF.

The chain couples TRBV5-5 to TRBJ2-2; lacking DNA, the TRBD1 call made by TCRdb goes unchecked. This CDR3 spans 16 amino acids. Germline V lookup: CDR1 SGHKS, CDR2 YYEKEE (reference sequence). The CDR3 protein is CASSRGTNLNTGELFF.

The J gene is TRBJ2-3, the V gene TRBV5-1. The germline V gene encodes CDR1 SGHRS and CDR2 YFSETQ. There are 11 residues in the CDR3. CDR3 amino acids: CASTLIDTQYF.

The J gene is TRBJ2-7, the V gene TRBV6-2 or TRBV6-3; TCRdb reports TRBD2, a call that lacks DNA to check it against. This CDR3 comprises 18 residues. The germline V gene encodes CDR1 MNHEY and CDR2 SVGEGT. CDR3 sequence reads: CASSYVGLAGLPGDEQYF.

The chain joins TRBV28 to TRBJ2-2; TCRdb's D gene call, TRBD2, goes unchecked for lack of DNA. Germline V gene lookup returns CDR1 MDHEN and CDR2 SYDVKM. The CDR3 consists of 18 residues. The CDR3 is CASSGGLAGGWNTGELFF.

CDR3 residues: CSARDPGQYEQYF. The rearrangement uses TRBV20-1 and TRBJ2-7. CDR3 length: 13 residues. Germline CDR1 is DFQATT and CDR2 is SNEGSKA (reference sequence).

CDR3 sequence: CASSLDQGTDTQYF. The rearrangement links TRBV7-2 to TRBJ2-3. This CDR3 is built from 14 residues. Germline V gene data show CDR1 as SGHTA and CDR2 as FQGNSA.

The CDR3 spells CASSDRGEQFF. The J gene is TRBJ2-1, the V gene TRBV11-3; without DNA, the TCRdb call of TRBD1 cannot be checked. CDR3 length: 11 residues. CDR1 is SGHNT and CDR2 is YENEEA in the germline V gene.

CDR3 residues: CSTPFERTSGSYEQYF. The J gene is TRBJ2-7, the V gene TRBV20-1; absent DNA, TCRdb's TRBD2 call cannot be checked. CDR3 length: 16 residues. Germline V gene sequence: CDR1 DFQATT, CDR2 SNEGSKA (reference sequence).

The chain joins TRBV4-1 to TRBJ2-4. Germline V gives CDR1 MGHRA, CDR2 YSYEKL. The CDR3 has 14 residues. CDR3: CASSQGTSLNIQYF.

The J gene is TRBJ1-5, the V gene TRBV5-1; TCRdb proposes TRBD1, but this gene call is untestable without DNA. Germline V CDR1 and CDR2: SGHRS, YFSETQ. The CDR3 consists of 15 residues. This chain's CDR3 is CASSLEGDGNQPQHF. The whole variable domain, remainder taken from reference TRBV5-1 and TRBJ1-5, is KAGVTQTPRYLIKTRGQQVTLSCSPISGHRSVSWYQQTPGQGLQFLFEYFSETQRNKGNFPGRFSGRQFSNSRSEMNVSTLELGDSALYLCASSLEGDGNQPQHFGDGTRLSIL.

The chain uses TRBV5-1 and TRBJ2-1; the D call of TRBD1 rests on TCRdb alone, since no DNA is present to check it. The CDR3 consists of 15 residues. CDR1 is SGHRS and CDR2 is YFSETQ in the germline V gene. CDR3 sequence: CASSLETGVYNEQFF.

The gene calls are TRBV20-1 and TRBJ2-3; the TCRdb D gene call, TRBD2, has no DNA to confirm it. The germline CDR1 and CDR2 sequences are DFQATT and SNEGSKA (reference sequence). The CDR3 spans 15 residues. CDR3 sequence: CSARTSGGNGDTQYF.

J is TRBJ1-4 and V is TRBV20-1; TCRdb outputs TRBD1, but without DNA this stays unchecked. Per the germline V gene, CDR1 is DFQATT and CDR2 is SNEGSKA (reference sequence). The CDR3 runs to 14 residues. CDR3 protein: CSARTGTTNEKLFF.

The genes are TRBV7-2 and TRBJ2-2; the D gene TCRdb calls, TRBD2, cannot be checked with no DNA. The CDR3 extends over 15 amino acids. Looked up from germline, CDR1 is SGHTA and CDR2 is FQGNSA. The CDR3 sequence is CASSLRRALTGELFF.

The CDR3 loop is CASSAQGSYNSPLHF. This chain links TRBV7-3 with TRBJ1-6; lacking DNA, the TRBD1 call made by TCRdb goes unchecked. The length of the CDR3 is 15 residues. Germline V lookup: CDR1 SGHTA, CDR2 FQGTGA.

The chain carries TRBV19 and TRBJ2-2. Looked up from germline, CDR1 is LNHDA and CDR2 is SQIVND (reference sequence). This CDR3 comprises 16 residues. The chain's CDR3 is CASSPRAVRNTGELFF.

The gene calls are TRBV19 and TRBJ2-7; TCRdb calls TRBD2, which cannot be checked without DNA. Per germline, CDR1 LNHDA and CDR2 SQIVND (reference sequence). This CDR3 has 14 residues. The CDR3 region is CASKAGLYSYEQYF. The entire variable domain, with the rest obtained from reference TRBV19 and TRBJ2-7, is as follows: DGGITQSPKYLFRKEGQNVTLSCEQNLNHDAMYWYRQDPGQGLRLIYYSQIVNDFQKGDIAEGYSVSREKKESFPLTVTSAQKNPTAFYLCASKAGLYSYEQYFGPGTRLTVT.

This chain links TRBV28 with TRBJ2-2; TCRdb's D gene call, TRBD1, goes unchecked for lack of DNA. The V gene's germline CDR1 is MDHEN and CDR2 SYDVKM. This CDR3 is built from 15 residues. CDR3 loop: CASSLYRGPSGELFF.

The J gene is TRBJ2-5, the V gene TRBV28; TCRdb reports TRBD2, a call that lacks DNA to check it against. CDR3 length: 14 amino acids. CDR1 is MDHEN, CDR2 SYDVKM, per germline. The CDR3 loop reads CASSMSAAQETQYF.

The CDR3 loop is CASSPLWGSNYGYTF. This chain uses TRBV7-6 with TRBJ1-2; the TRBD1 assignment by TCRdb is unverifiable without DNA. CDR1 is SGHVS and CDR2 is FNYEAQ in the germline V gene. The CDR3 is made up of 15 amino acids.

This chain uses TRBV7-3 with TRBJ2-7; the D gene TCRdb calls, TRBD1, cannot be checked with no DNA. Germline lookup yields CDR1 SGHTA and CDR2 FQGTGA. The CDR3 runs to 15 residues. This chain's CDR3 is CASSLMGQGAYEQYF.

The chain combines TRBV4-3 with TRBJ2-1; TCRdb's assignment of TRBD1 cannot be checked, as there is no DNA. Looked up from germline, CDR1 is LGHNA and CDR2 is YSLEER. This CDR3 is 15 amino acids long. The CDR3 reads CASSRQRESYNEQFF.

The chain joins TRBV18 to TRBJ2-5. Germline assignment: CDR1 KGHSH and CDR2 LQKENI. The CDR3 spans 16 residues. The CDR3 protein is CASSPPGTTLQETQYF.

The chain is built from TRBV29-1 and TRBJ2-5; TCRdb lists TRBD1, though no DNA is available to test this call. The CDR3 has 15 residues. The V gene's germline CDR1 is SQVTM and CDR2 ANQGSEA. CDR3 sequence: CSVDVRGRKRETQYF.

This chain joins TRBV12-3 or TRBV12-4 and TRBJ2-1; TCRdb's D call, TRBD2, is unchecked because there is no DNA. This CDR3 is 15 amino acids long. The chain's CDR3 is CASSLVGGPNNEQFF.